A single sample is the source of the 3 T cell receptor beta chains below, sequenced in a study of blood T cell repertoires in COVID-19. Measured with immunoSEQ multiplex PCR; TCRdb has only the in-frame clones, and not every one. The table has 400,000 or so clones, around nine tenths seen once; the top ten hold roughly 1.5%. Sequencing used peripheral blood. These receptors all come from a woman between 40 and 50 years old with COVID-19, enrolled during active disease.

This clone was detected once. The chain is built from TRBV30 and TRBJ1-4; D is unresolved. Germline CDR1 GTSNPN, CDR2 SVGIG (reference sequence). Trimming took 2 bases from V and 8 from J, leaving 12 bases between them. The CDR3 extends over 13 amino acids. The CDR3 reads CAWSPSGPEKLFF. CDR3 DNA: TGTGCCTGGAGTCCCTCAGGCCCCGAAAAACTGTTTTTT.

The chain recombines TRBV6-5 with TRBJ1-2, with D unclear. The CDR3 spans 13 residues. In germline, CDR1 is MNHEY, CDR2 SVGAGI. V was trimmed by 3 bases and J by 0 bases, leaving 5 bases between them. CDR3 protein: CASSYQANYGYTF. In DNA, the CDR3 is TGTGCCAGCAGTTATCAGGCTAACTATGGCTACACCTTC.

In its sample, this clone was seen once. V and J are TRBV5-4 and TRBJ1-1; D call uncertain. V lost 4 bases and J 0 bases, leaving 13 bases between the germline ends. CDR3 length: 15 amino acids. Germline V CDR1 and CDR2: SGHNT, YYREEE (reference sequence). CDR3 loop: CASSLRGALNTEAFF. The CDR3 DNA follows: TGTGCCAGCAGCCTCCGGGGAGCCCTGAACACTGAAGCTTTCTTT. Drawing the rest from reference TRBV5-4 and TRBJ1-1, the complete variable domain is ETGVTQSPTHLIKTRGQQVTLRCSSQSGHNTVSWYQQALGQGPQFIFQYYREEENGRGNFPPRFSGLQFPNYSSELNVNALELDDSALYLCASSLRGALNTEAFFGQGTRLTVV.